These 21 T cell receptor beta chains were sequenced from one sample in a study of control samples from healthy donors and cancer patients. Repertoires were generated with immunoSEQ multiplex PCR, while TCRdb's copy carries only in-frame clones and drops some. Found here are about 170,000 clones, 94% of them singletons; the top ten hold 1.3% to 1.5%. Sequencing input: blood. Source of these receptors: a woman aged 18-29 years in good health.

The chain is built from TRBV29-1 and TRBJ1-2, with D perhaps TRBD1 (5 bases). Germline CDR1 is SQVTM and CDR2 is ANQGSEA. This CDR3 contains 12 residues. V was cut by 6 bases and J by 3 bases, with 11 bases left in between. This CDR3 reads CSVGDGDYGYTF. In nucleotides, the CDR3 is TGCAGCGTAGGGGACGGCGACTATGGCTACACCTTC.

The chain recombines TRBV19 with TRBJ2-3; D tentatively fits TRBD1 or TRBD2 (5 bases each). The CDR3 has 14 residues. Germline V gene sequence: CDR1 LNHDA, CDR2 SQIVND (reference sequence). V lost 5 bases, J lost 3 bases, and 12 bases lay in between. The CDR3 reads CASSPGTETDTQYF. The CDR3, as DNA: TGTGCCAGTAGTCCCGGGACGGAGACAGATACGCAGTATTTT.

DNA for the CDR3: TGTGCCAGCAGCTCTTCGGGGAGGCACATTCAGTACTTC. Translation: CASSSSGRHIQYF. This chain uses TRBV5-6 with TRBJ2-4, with D perhaps matching TRBD2 (6 bases). The CDR3 length is 13 residues. V was shortened by 3 bases and J by 8 bases, with 12 bases between the two germline ends. Per the germline V gene, CDR1 is SGHDT and CDR2 is YYEEEE.

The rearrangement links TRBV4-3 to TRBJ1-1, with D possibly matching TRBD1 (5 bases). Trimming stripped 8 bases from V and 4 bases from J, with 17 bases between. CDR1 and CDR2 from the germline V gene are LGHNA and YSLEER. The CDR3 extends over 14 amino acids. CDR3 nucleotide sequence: TGCGCCAGCGCATGCAGGGTTGCGAGCACTGAAGCTTTCTTT. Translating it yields CASACRVASTEAFF.

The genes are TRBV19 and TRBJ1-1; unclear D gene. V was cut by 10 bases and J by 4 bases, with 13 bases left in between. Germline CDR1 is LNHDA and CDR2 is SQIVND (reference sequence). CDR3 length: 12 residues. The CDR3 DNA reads TGTGCCACTGCCTGGGTCGGCACTGAAGCTTTCTTT. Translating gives CATAWVGTEAFF.

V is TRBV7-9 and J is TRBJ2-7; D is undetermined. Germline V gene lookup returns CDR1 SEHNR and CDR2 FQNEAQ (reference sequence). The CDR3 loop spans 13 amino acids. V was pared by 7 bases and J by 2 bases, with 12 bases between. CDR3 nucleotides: TGTGCCAGCAACTTGGCAGGACCCTACGAGCAGTACTTC. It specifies CASNLAGPYEQYF.

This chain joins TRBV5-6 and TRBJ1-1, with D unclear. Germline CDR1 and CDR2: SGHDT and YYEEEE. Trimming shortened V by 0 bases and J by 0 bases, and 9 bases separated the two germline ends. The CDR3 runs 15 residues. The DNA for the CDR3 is TGTGCCAGCAGCTTGGGAGCCCGTATGAACACTGAAGCTTTCTTT. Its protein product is CASSLGARMNTEAFF.

The CDR3 loop reads CASSPGTGLRVTGELFF. The CDR3 DNA reads TGTGCCAGCAGCCCGGGGACGGGACTGCGGGTTACCGGGGAGCTGTTTTTT. The chain has TRBV7-2 and TRBJ2-2; weak D call: TRBD2 (6 bases). V lost 5 bases and J 5 bases, leaving 21 bases between the germline ends. CDR3 length equals 17 residues. Germline V gene data show CDR1 as SGHTA and CDR2 as FQGNSA.

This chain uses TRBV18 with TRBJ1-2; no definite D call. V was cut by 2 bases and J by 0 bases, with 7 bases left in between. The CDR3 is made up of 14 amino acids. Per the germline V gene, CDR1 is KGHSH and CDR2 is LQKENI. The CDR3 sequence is CASSPGNSNYGYTF. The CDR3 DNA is TGTGCCAGCTCACCAGGCAATTCTAACTATGGCTACACCTTC.

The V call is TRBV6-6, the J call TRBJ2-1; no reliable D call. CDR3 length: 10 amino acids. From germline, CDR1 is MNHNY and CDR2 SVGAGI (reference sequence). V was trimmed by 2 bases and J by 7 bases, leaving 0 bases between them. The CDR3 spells CASSYNEQFF. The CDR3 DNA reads TGTGCCAGCAGTTACAATGAGCAGTTCTTC.

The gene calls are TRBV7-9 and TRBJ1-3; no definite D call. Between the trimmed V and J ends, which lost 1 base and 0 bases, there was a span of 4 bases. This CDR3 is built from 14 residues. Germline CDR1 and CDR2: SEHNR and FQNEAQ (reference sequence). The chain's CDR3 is CASSLGSSGNTIYF. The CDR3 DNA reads TGTGCCAGCAGCTTAGGGAGCTCTGGAAACACCATATATTTT.

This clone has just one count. The CDR3 DNA follows: TGTGCCAGCAGCCCCCCTTGGGGAAACACCATATATTTT. It translates to CASSPPWGNTIYF. The chain carries TRBV9 and TRBJ1-3; no reliable D call. Germline V gene sequence: CDR1 SGDLS, CDR2 YYNGEE. Trimming removed 4 bases from V and 4 bases from J, with 9 bases in between. The CDR3 length is 13 residues.

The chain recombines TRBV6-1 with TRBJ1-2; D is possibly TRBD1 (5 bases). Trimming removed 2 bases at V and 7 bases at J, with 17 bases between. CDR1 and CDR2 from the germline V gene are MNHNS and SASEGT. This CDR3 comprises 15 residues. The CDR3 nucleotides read TGTGCCAGCAGTGAAAGGGACCCGTTCTGGGGTGGCTACACCTTC. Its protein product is CASSERDPFWGGYTF.

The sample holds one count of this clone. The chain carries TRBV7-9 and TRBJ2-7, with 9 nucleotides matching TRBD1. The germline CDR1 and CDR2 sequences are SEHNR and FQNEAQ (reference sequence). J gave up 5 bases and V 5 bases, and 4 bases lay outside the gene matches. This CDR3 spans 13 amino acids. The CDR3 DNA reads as TGTGCCAGCAGCCCCCGGGACAGGGACGAGCAGTACTTC. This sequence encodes CASSPRDRDEQYF.

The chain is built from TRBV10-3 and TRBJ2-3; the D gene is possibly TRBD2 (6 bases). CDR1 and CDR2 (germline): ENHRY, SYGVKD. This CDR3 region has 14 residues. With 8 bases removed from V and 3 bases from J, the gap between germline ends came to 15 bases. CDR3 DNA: TGTGCCATCGGGCGGGACCGGGGGACAGATACGCAGTATTTT. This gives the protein CAIGRDRGTDTQYF.

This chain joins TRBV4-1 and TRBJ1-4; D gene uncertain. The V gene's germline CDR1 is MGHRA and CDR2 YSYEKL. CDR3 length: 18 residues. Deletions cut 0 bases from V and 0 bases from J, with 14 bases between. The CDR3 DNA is TGCGCCAGCAGCCAAGAAGCCAGCGTGAAGGCAACTAATGAAAAACTGTTTTTT. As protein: CASSQEASVKATNEKLFF.

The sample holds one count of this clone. As DNA, the CDR3 is TGTGCCAGTAGCCCCGAGGACAGGGTCAATCAGCCCCAGCATTTT. It yields the protein CASSPEDRVNQPQHF. The chain uses TRBV19 and TRBJ1-5, with TRBD1 matching 8 bases. CDR1 is LNHDA and CDR2 is SQIVND in the germline V gene (reference sequence). The CDR3 runs to 15 residues. V lost 6 bases to trimming and J lost 3 bases; unmatched junction nucleotides: 7.

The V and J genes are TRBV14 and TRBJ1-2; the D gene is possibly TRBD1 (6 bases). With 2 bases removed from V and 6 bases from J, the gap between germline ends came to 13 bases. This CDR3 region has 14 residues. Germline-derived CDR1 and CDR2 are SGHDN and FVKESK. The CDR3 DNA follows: TGTGCCAGCAGCCAATACGGCCAGGGGCATGGCTACACCTTC. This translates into CASSQYGQGHGYTF. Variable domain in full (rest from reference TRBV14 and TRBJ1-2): EAGVTQFPSHSVIEKGQTVTLRCDPISGHDNLYWYRRVMGKEIKFLLHFVKESKQDESGMPNNRFLAERTGGTYSTLKVQPAELEDSGVYFCASSQYGQGHGYTFGSGTRLTVV.

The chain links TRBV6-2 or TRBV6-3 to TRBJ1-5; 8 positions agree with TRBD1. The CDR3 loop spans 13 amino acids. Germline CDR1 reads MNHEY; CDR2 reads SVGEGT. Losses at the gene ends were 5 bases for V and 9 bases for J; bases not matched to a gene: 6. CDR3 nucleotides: TGTGCCAGCAGTCGACAGGGGTTCGCGCCCCAGCATTTT. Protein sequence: CASSRQGFAPQHF.

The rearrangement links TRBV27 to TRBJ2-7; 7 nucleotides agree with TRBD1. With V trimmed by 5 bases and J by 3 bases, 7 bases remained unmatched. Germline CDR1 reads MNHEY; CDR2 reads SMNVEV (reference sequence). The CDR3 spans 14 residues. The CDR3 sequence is CASSPGTVYYEQYF. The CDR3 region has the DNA TGTGCCAGCAGTCCTGGGACAGTCTACTACGAGCAGTACTTC.

The CDR3 nucleotides read TGTGCCAGCAGTTACTCGAGGGACTACCTCAACAATGAGCAGTTCTTC. Its protein product is CASSYSRDYLNNEQFF. The rearrangement links TRBV6-2 or TRBV6-3 to TRBJ2-1, with 7 bases fitting TRBD2. Losses at the gene ends were 0 bases for V and 5 bases for J; bases not matched to a gene: 7. CDR3 length: 16 residues. In germline, CDR1 is MNHEY, CDR2 SVGEGT.